This is a list of T cell receptor beta chains from one sample in a study of long-term antiretroviral therapy in people with HIV. The protocol was immunoSEQ multiplex PCR, while the TCRdb copy is restricted to in-frame clones and leaves out a portion. The table includes about 31,000 clones, 75% to 90% detected once. Source: unsorted PBMCs, taken 0.8 years before starting antiretroviral therapy. The receptor set was obtained from a man aged 18 to 29 with HIV. Each CDR3 is given with its conserved first and last residue. A D gene is named only where the DNA matches it firmly. Rows give clone size only sometimes, using once, few, many, or a class for an expanded clone.

NA 13 NA TRBJ1-4 TRBV30 TGTGCCTGGAGTATTGGGCTCAATGAAAAACTGTTTTTT CAWSIGLNEKLFF
TRBD2 19 NA TRBJ2-7 TRBV11-1 TGTGCCAGCAGCTTAACCACACTTTTTACAGCGGGAATCACCTACGAGCAGTACTTC CASSLTTLFTAGITYEQYF
NA 12 NA TRBJ1-2 TRBV7-8 TGTGCCAGCAGCTTGCGGGACTATGGCTACACCTTC CASSLRDYGYTF
NA 13 once TRBJ1-1 TRBV11-2 TGTGCCAGCAGCTTAGTGGGGGGGAAGGAAGCTTTCTTT CASSLVGGKEAFF
NA 12 NA TRBJ1-1 TRBV6-1 TGTGCCAGCAGTGCGCATAACACTGAAGCTTTCTTT CASSAHNTEAFF
TRBD1 16 once TRBJ2-7 TRBV10-3 TGTGCCATCAGTGTGAAAGGGGGCGGAACTGGAAGAGAGCAGTACTTC CAISVKGGGTGREQYF
NA 14 NA TRBJ1-1 TRBV4-3 TGCGCCAGCAGCCAAGGGTCGGGTGGGACTGAAGCTTTCTTT CASSQGSGGTEAFF
NA 12 NA TRBJ2-3 TRBV4-2 TGTGCCAGCAGCCGGGACACAGATACGCAGTATTTT CASSRDTDTQYF
TRBD1 17 NA TRBJ2-3 TRBV5-1 TGCGCCAGCAGCTTGTACAGGGCAGGGGGCGCATTAGATACGCAGTATTTT CASSLYRAGGALDTQYF
TRBD2 18 NA TRBJ2-3 TRBV5-5 TGTGCCAGCAGCCCGATGGGGACTAGCGGGGGGACCACAGATACGCAGTATTTT CASSPMGTSGGTTDTQYF
TRBD1 18 NA TRBJ2-6 TRBV9 TGTGCCAGCAGGGACCTGGACAGGGTTTTGGCTGGGGCCAACGTCCTGACTTTC CASRDLDRVLAGANVLTF
NA 16 NA TRBJ2-3 TRBV9 TGTGCCAGCACCCGTTGGGCGGGGGCTGCCGGGGATACGCAGTATTTT CASTRWAGAAGDTQYF
NA 16 NA TRBJ2-2 TRBV9 TGTGCCAGCAGCGCCTACTTGCGATTGGAGGCCGGGGAGCTGTTTTTT CASSAYLRLEAGELFF
NA 15 NA TRBJ2-2 TRBV6-5 TGTGCCAGCAGTTACTCGATGGGGGGCACCGGGGAGCTGTTTTTT CASSYSMGGTGELFF
TRBD1 15 NA TRBJ2-7 TRBV19 TGTGCCAGTAGTATAGGCGACAGGGGGCCCTACGAGCAGTACTTC CASSIGDRGPYEQYF
NA 15 NA TRBJ2-2 TRBV9 TGTGCCAGCAGCCCTTCTAGCGTTGGTGCCGGGGAGCTGTTTTTT CASSPSSVGAGELFF
NA 13 NA TRBJ1-3 TRBV19 TGTGCCAGTAGCCCGGGATCCATAAACACCATATATTTT CASSPGSINTIYF
NA 11 NA TRBJ2-1 TRBV20-1 TGCAGTGCTAGAGGGCCCAATGAGCAGTTCTTC CSARGPNEQFF
NA 13 NA TRBJ1-2 TRBV7-2 TGTGCCAGCAGCCCCTTCCGGGGAGATGGCTACACCTTC CASSPFRGDGYTF
NA 13 NA TRBJ2-5 TRBV5-4 TGTGCCAGCAGCTCACAGGGACCCGAGACCCAGTACTTC CASSSQGPETQYF
NA 13 NA TRBJ2-1 TRBV10-3 TGTGCCATCAAGGAATTAGGAGCTGGTGAGCAGTTCTTC CAIKELGAGEQFF
NA 13 NA TRBJ1-4 TRBV6-5 TGTGCCAGCAGTCCCGGGGGTCGAGAAAAACTGTTTTTT CASSPGGREKLFF
NA 14 NA TRBJ1-1 TRBV5-1 TGCGCCAGCAAGTCAGGGGATTTGATCACTGAAGCTTTCTTT CASKSGDLITEAFF
NA 15 NA TRBJ1-2 TRBV9 TGTGCCAGCAGCGTAGGCTACAGGTCGATCTATGGCTACACCTTC CASSVGYRSIYGYTF
NA 13 few TRBJ2-2 TRBV7-7 TGTGCTAGCAGCTTCGACAGGACCGGGGAGCTGTTTTTT CASSFDRTGELFF
TRBD1 14 NA TRBJ2-7 TRBV6-5 TGTGCCAGCAGTACGCCACAGGGGGCCTACGAGCAGTACTTC CASSTPQGAYEQYF
TRBD1 17 few TRBJ2-2 TRBV5-4 TGTGCCAGCAGCTCCAATGGACAGGGCGGGGACACCGGGGAGCTGTTTTTT CASSSNGQGGDTGELFF
TRBD2 16 NA TRBJ2-2 TRBV19 TGTGCCAGTAGTATAGCTGGTGGGAGGGCCTACGGGGAGCTGTTTTTT CASSIAGGRAYGELFF
NA 12 NA TRBJ2-1 TRBV19 TGTGCCAGTAACCTCGGGATTGGTGAGCAGTTCTTC CASNLGIGEQFF
NA 16 once TRBJ1-5 TRBV28 TGTGCCAGCAGGCCCTTTTTAGGGGGAAGGGATCAGCCCCAGCATTTT CASRPFLGGRDQPQHF
NA 12 few TRBJ1-2 TRBV5-6 TGTGCCAGCAGCTTCTTGTCCGGTGGCTACACCTTC CASSFLSGGYTF
NA 14 few TRBJ1-2 TRBV7-2 TGTGCCAGCAGCTTAAGCCCGGTCGACTATGGCTACACCTTC CASSLSPVDYGYTF
NA 12 NA TRBJ2-7 TRBV27 TGTGCCAGCCTCGGGGTCTCCTACGAGCAGTACTTC CASLGVSYEQYF
TRBD1 13 NA TRBJ2-7 TRBV25-1 TGTGCCAGCAGACCAGGGACAGGCTACGAGCAGTACTTC CASRPGTGYEQYF
NA 13 NA TRBJ1-1 TRBV6-4 TGTGCCAGCAGTTACTGGACGGACACTGAAGCTTTCTTT CASSYWTDTEAFF
TRBD1 15 NA TRBJ2-1 TRBV7-9 TGTGCCAGCAGCCCCGGACAGGGGTGGGGGAATGAGCAGTTCTTC CASSPGQGWGNEQFF
TRBD2 18 NA TRBJ2-1 TRBV7-8 TGTGCCAGCAGCCATGGGGCCGCGGGACTAGCGGGAGAGAATGAGCAGTTCTTC CASSHGAAGLAGENEQFF
NA 15 NA TRBJ1-5 TRBV18 TGTGCCAGCTCACCTGAACAGGGTGCCAATCAGCCCCAGCATTTT CASSPEQGANQPQHF
NA 18 NA TRBJ1-3 TRBV18 TGTGCCAGCTCACCACTCGACTGGACGCCGAGCTCTGGAAACACCATATATTTT CASSPLDWTPSSGNTIYF